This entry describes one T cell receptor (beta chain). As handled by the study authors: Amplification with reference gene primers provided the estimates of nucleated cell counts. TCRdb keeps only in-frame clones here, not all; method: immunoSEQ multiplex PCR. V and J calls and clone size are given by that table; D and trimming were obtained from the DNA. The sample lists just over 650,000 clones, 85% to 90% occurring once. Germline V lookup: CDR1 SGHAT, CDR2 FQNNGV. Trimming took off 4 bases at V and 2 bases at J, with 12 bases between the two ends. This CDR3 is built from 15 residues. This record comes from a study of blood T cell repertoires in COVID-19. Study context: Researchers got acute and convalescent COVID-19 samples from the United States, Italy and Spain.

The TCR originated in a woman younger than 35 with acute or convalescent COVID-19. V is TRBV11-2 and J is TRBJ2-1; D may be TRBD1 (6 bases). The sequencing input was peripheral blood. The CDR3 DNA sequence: TGTGCCAGCAGCTCAGGGGTTGGGGCCTACAATGAGCAGTTCTTC. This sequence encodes CASSSGVGAYNEQFF.